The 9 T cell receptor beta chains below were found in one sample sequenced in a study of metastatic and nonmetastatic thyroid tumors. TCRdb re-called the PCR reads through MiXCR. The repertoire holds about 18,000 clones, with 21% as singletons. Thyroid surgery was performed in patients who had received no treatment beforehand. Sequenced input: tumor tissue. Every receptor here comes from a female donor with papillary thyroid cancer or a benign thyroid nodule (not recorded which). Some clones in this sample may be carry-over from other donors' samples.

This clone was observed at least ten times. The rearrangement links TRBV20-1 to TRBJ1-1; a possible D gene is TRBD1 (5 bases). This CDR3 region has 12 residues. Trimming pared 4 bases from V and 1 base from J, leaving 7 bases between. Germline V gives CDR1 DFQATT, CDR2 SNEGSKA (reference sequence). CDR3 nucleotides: TGCAGTGCTATCGGGGGGAACACTGAAGCTTTCTTT. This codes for CSAIGGNTEAFF.

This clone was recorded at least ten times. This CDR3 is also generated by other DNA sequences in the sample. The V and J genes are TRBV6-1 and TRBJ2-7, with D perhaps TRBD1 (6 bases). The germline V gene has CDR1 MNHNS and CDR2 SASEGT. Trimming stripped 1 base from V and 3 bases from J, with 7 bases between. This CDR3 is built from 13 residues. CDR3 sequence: CASSEGTDYEQYF. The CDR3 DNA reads TGTGCCAGCAGTGAAGGGACAGACTACGAGCAGTACTTC.

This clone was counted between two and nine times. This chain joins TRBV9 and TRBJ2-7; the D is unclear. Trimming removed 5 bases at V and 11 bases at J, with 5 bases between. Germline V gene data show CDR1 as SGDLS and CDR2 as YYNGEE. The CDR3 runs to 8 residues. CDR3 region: CASSLEYF. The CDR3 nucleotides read TGTGCCAGCAGTCTAGAGTACTTC.

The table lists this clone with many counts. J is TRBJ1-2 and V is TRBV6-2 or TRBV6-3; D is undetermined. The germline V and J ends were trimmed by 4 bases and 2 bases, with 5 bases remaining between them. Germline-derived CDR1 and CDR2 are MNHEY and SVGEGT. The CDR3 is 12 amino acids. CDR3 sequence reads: CASSSGNYGYTF. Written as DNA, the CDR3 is TGTGCCAGCAGTTCCGGGAACTATGGCTACACCTTC.

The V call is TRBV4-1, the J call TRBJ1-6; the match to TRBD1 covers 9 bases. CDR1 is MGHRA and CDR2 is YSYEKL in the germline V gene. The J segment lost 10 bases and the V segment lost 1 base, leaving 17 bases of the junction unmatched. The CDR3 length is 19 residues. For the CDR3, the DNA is TGCGCCAGCAGCCAAGGGGGTCCGGGACAGGGTTTTCCACTGTCACCCCTCCACTTT. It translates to CASSQGGPGQGFPLSPLHF.

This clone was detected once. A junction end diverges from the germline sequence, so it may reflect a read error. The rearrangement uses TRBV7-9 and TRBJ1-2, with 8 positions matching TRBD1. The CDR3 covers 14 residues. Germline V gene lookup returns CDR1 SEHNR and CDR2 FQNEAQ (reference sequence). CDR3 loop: CASSLGHRGEGYNF. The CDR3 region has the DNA TGTGCCAGCAGCTTAGGTCACAGGGGGGAGGGCTACAACTTC.

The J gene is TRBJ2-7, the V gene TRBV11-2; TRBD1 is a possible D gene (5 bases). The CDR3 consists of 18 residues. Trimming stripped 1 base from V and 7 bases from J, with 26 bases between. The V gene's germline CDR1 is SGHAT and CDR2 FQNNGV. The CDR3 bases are TGTGCCAGCAGCTTAGTCGGGCAGGGTTCCCTCCCTGGTGGTGAGCAGTACTTC. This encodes CASSLVGQGSLPGGEQYF.

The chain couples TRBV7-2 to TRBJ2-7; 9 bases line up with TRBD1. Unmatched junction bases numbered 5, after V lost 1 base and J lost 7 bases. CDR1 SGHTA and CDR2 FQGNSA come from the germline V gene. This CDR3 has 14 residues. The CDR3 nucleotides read TGTGCCAGCAGCTTAGGCGGACAGGGGAGGGAGCAGTACTTC. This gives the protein CASSLGGQGREQYF.

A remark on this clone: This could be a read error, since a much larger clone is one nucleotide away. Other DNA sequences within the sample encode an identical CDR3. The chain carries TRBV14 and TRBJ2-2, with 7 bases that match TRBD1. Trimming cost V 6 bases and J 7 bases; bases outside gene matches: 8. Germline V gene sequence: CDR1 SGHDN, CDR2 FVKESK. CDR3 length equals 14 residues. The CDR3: CASRQGIHVGELFF. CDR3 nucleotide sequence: TGTGCCAGCAGACAGGGGATTCACGTCGGGGAGCTGTTTTTT.